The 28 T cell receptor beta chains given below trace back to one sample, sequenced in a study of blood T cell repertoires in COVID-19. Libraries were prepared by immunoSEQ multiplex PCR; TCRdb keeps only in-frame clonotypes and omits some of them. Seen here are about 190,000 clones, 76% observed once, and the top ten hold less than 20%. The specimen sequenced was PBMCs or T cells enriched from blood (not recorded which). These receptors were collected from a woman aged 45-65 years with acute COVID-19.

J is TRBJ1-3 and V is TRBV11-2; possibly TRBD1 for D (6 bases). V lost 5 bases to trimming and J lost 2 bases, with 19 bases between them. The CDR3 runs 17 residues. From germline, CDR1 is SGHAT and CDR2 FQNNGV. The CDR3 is CASSPRTAQRTGNTIYF. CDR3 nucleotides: TGTGCCAGCAGCCCCCGGACAGCTCAAAGGACTGGAAACACCATATATTTT.

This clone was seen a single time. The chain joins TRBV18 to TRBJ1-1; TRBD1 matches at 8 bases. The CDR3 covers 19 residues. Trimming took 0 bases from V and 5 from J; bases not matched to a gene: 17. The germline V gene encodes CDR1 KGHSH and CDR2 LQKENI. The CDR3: CASSPPNSRTGRLGTEAFF. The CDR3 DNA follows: TGTGCCAGCTCACCACCGAATTCCCGGACAGGGCGACTGGGGACTGAAGCTTTCTTT.

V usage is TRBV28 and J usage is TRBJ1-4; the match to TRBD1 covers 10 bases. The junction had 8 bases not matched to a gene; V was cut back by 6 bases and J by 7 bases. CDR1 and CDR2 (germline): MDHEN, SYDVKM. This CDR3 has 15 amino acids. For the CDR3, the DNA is TGTGCCAGCAGCCTGGGGGGACAGGGGAGTGAAAAACTGTTTTTT. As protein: CASSLGGQGSEKLFF.

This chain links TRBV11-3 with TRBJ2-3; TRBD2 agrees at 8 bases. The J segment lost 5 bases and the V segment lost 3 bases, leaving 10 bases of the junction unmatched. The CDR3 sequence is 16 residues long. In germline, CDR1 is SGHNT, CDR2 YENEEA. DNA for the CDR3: TGTGCCAGCAGCTTGACCTGGCGGGGGGCCCGAGATACGCAGTATTTT. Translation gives CASSLTWRGARDTQYF.

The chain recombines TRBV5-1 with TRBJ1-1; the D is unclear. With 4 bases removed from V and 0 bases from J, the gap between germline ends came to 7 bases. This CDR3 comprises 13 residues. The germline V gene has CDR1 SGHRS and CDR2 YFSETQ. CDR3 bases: TGCGCCAGCAGCGCAGGCATGAACACTGAAGCTTTCTTT. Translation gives CASSAGMNTEAFF.

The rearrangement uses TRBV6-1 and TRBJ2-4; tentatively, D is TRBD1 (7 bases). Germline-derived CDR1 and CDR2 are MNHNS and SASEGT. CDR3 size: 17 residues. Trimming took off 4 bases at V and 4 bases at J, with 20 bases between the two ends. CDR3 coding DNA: TGTGCCAGCAGTGTTCGCCGGGGGCAGGGGGTTAAAAACATTCAGTACTTC. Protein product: CASSVRRGQGVKNIQYF.

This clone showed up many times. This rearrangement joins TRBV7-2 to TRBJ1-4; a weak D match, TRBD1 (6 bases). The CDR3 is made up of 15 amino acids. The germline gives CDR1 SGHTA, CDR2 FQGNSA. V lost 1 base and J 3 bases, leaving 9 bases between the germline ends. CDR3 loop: CASSLVKGANEKLFF. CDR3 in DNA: TGTGCCAGCAGCTTAGTGAAGGGGGCTAATGAAAAACTGTTTTTT.

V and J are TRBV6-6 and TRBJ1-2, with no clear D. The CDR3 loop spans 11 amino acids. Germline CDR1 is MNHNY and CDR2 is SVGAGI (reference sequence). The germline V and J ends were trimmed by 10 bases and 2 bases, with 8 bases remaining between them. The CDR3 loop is CATFGNYGYTF. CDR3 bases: TGTGCCACCTTCGGGAACTATGGCTACACCTTC.

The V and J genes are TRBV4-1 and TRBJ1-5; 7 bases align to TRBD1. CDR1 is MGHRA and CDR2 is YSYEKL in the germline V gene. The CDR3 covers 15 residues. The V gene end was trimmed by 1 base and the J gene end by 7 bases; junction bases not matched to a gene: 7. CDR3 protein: CASSQGGDRRQPQHF. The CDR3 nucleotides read TGCGCCAGCAGCCAAGGGGGGGACAGAAGGCAGCCCCAGCATTTT.

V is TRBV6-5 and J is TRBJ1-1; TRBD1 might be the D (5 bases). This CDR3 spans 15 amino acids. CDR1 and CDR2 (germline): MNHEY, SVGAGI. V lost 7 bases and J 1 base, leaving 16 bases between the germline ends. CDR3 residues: CASIPWGRENTEAFF. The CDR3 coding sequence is TGTGCCAGCATCCCTTGGGGCAGGGAGAACACTGAAGCTTTCTTT.

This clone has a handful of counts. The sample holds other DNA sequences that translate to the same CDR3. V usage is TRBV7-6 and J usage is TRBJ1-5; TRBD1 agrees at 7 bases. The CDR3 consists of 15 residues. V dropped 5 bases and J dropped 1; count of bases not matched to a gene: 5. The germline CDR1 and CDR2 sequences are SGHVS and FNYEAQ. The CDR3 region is CASSPRQGSNQPQHF. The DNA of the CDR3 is TGTGCCAGCAGCCCAAGACAGGGAAGCAATCAGCCCCAGCATTTT.

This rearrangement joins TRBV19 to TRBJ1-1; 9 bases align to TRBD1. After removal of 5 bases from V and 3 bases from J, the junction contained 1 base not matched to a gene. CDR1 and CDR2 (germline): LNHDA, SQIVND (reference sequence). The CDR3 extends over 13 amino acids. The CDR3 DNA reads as TGTGCCAGTAGTGACAGGGGGTACACTGAAGCTTTCTTT. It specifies CASSDRGYTEAFF.

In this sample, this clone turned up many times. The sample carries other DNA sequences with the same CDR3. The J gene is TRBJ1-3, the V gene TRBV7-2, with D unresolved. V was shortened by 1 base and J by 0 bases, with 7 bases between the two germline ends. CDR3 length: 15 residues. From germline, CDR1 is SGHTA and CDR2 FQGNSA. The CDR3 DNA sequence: TGTGCCAGCAGCTTAGATGGGAGCTCTGGAAACACCATATATTTT. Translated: CASSLDGSSGNTIYF.

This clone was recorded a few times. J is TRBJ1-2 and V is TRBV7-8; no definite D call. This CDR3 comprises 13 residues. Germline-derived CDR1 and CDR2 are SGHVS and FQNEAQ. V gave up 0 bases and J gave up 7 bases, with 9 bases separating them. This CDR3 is CASSLARRTGYTF. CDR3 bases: TGTGCCAGCAGCTTAGCGAGGAGGACTGGCTACACCTTC.

The CDR3 nucleotides read TGTGCCAGCAGCCAAGTTCCAGCTACAGTTTACAATGAGCAGTTCTTC. It encodes CASSQVPATVYNEQFF. The chain is built from TRBV3-1 (or the pseudogene TRBV3-2) and TRBJ2-1; D gene ambiguous. There are 16 residues in the CDR3. From germline, CDR1 is LGHDT and CDR2 YNNKEL (reference sequence). V gave up 1 base and J gave up 4 bases, with 14 bases separating them.

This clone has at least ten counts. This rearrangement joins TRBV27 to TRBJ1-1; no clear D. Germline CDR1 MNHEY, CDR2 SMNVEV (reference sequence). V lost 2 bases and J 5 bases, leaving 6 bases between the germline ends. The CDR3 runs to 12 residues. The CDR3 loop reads CASSLAGTEAFF. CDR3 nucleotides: TGTGCCAGCAGTTTAGCCGGGACTGAAGCTTTCTTT.

The CDR3 nucleotides read TGTGCCAGCACCCCTACCCTCGCAGCGATTGGCAATCAGCCCCAGCATTTT. It yields the protein CASTPTLAAIGNQPQHF. The genes are TRBV6-2 or TRBV6-3 and TRBJ1-5; unclear D gene. The CDR3 contains 17 residues. V was trimmed by 7 bases and J by 2 bases, leaving 21 bases between them. Looked up from germline, CDR1 is MNHEY and CDR2 is SVGEGT.

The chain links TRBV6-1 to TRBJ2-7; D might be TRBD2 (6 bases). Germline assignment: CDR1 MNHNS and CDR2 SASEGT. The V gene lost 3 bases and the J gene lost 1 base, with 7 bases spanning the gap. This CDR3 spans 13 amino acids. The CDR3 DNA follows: TGTGCCAGCAGTGATGGACTATCCTACGAGCAGTACGTC. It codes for CASSDGLSYEQYV.

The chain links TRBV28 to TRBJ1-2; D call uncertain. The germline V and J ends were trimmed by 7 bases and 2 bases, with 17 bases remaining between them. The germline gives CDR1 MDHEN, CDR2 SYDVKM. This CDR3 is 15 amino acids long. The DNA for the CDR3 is TGTGCCAGCATCCCTAGAAAGCGAGTAAACTATGGCTACACCTTC. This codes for CASIPRKRVNYGYTF.

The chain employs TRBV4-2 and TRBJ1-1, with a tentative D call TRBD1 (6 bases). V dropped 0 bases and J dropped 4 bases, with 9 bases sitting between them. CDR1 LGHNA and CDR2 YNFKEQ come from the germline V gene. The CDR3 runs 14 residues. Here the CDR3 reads CASSQESGVTEAFF. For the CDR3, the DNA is TGTGCCAGCAGCCAAGAGTCAGGGGTCACTGAAGCTTTCTTT.

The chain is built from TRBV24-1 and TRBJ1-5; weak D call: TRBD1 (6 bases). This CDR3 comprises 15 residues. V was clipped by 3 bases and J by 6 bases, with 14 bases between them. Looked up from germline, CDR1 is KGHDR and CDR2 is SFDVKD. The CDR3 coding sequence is TGTGCCACCAGTGATGGCCAGGGGTCGTTTCAGCCCCAGCATTTT. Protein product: CATSDGQGSFQPQHF.

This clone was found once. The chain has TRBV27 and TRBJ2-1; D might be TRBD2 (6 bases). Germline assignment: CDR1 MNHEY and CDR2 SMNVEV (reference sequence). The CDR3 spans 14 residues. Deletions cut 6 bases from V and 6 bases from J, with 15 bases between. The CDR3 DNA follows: TGTGCCAGCAGCCCTACTAGCTATGGCAATGAGCAGTTCTTC. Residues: CASSPTSYGNEQFF.

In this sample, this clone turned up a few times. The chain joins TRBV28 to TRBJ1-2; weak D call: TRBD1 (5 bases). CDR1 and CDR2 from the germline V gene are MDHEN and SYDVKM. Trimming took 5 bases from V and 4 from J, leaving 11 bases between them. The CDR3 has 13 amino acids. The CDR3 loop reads CASSPGHGYGYTF. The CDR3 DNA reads TGTGCCAGCAGTCCCGGACACGGCTATGGCTACACCTTC.

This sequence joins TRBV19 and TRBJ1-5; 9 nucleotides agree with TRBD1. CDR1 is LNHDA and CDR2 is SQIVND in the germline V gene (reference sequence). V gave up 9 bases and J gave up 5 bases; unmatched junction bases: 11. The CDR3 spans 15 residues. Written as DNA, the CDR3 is TGTGCCAGCAGACTGGGAGGACAGGGGTATCAGCCCCAGCATTTT. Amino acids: CASRLGGQGYQPQHF.

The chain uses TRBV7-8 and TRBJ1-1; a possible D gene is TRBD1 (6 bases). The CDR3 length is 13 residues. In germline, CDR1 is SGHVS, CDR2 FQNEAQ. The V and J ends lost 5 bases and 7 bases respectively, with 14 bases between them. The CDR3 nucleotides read TGTGCCAGCAGCACCTCGACAGGCCTTGAAGCTTTCTTT. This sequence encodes CASSTSTGLEAFF.

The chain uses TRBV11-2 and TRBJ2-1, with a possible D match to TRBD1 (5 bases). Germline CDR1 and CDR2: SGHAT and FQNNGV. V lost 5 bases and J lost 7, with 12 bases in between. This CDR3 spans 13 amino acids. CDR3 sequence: CASSLQGSNEQFF. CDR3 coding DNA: TGTGCCAGCAGCCTCCAGGGTTCGAATGAGCAGTTCTTC.

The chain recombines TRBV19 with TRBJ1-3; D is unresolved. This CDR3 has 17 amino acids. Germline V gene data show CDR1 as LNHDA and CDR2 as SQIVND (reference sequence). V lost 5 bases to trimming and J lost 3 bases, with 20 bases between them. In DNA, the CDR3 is TGTGCCAGTAGTGCCCAATGGTTCCAAGACTATGGAAACACCATATATTTT. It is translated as CASSAQWFQDYGNTIYF.

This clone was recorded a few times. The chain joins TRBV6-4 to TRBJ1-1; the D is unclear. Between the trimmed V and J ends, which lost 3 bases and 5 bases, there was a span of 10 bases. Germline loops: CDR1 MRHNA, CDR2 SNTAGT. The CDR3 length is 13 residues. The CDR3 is CASSEKGGTEAFF. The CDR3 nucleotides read TGTGCCAGCAGTGAGAAAGGAGGGACTGAAGCTTTCTTT.